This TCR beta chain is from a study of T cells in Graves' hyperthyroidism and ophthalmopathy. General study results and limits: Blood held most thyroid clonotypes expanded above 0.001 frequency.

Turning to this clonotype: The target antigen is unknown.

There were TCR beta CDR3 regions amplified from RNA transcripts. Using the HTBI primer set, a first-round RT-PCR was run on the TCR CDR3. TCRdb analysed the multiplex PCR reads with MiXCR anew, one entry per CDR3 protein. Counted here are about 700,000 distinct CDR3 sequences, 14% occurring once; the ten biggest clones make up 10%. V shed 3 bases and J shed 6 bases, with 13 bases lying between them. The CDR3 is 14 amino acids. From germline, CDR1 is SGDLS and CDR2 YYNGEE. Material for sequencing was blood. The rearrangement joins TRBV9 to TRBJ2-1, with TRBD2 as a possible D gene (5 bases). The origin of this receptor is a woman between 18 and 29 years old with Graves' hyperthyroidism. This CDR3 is CASSELVSSNEQFF. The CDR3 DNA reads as TGTGCCAGCAGCGAACTAGTTTCCAGCAATGAGCAGTTCTTC. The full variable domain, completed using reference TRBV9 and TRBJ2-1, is DSGVTQTPKHLITATGQRVTLRCSPRSGDLSVYWYQQSLDQGLQFLIQYYNGEERAKGNILERFSAQQFPDLHSELNLSSLELGDSALYFCASSELVSSNEQFFGPGTRLTVL.